This T cell receptor (beta chain) is from a study of blood T cell repertoires in COVID-19. Study at large: Researchers got acute and convalescent COVID-19 samples from the United States, Italy and Spain. T cells, B-cell-depleted T cells, or PBMCs supplied cDNA or gDNA.

The V gene lost 3 bases and the J gene lost 0 bases, with 5 bases spanning the gap. CDR1 LNHDA and CDR2 SQIVND come from the germline V gene (reference sequence). The CDR3 loop spans 13 amino acids. As originally analysed: It was from reference gene primer amplification that nucleated cell counts were estimated. The method was immunoSEQ multiplex PCR; TCRdb's version includes in-frame clones alone and lacks a portion of them. V, J and clone size are those of that table, while D and trimming were read from the DNA. The sample carries 100,000 to 140,000 clones, over 60% recorded once. This clone was recorded only once.

The receptor was derived from a man between 65 and 80 years old with acute or convalescent COVID-19. Sequenced material: peripheral blood. The chain joins TRBV19 to TRBJ1-2; D is uncertain. CDR3 sequence: CASSMRTNYGYTF. For the CDR3, the DNA is TGTGCCAGTAGTATGCGGACTAACTATGGCTACACCTTC.